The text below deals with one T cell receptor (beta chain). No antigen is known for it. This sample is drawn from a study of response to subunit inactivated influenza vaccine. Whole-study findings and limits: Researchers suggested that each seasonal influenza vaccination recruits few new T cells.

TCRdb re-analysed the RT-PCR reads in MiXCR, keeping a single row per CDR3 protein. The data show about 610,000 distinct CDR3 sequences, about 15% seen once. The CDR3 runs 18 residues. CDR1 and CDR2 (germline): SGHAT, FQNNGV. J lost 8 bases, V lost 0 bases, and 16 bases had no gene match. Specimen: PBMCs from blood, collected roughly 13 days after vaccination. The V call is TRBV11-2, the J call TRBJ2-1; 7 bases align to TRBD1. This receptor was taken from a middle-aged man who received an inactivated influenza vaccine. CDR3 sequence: CASSLEIFRDSALDEQFF. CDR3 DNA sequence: TGTGCCAGCAGCTTAGAAATTTTCCGGGACAGTGCCTTGGATGAGCAGTTCTTC.